Below are 30 T cell receptor beta chains sequenced from a single sample in a study of glioma-infiltrating T cells. Using RNA template, CDR3s of TCR alpha and beta were amplified with iRepertoire arm-PCR. Each CDR3 protein gets one entry after TCRdb re-called the multiplex PCR reads with MiXCR. The sample lists 95,000 to 150,000 distinct CDR3 sequences; around 23% were seen once. Sequencing used glioma tissue, nonneoplastic brain tissue, or PBMCs (not recorded which). These receptors were collected from a human donor with low-grade glioma or glioblastoma, undergoing nonglioma brain surgery, or in good health (not recorded which).

This clonotype was detected ten times or more. The chain carries TRBV6-6 and TRBJ2-1; D ambiguous. Germline V lookup: CDR1 MNHNY, CDR2 SVGAGI (reference sequence). V lost 2 bases and J lost 10, with 12 bases in between. The CDR3 totals 13 residues. CDR3 DNA: TGTGCCAGCAGTTACGAGAGCTCGGCGGAGCAGTTCTTC. It encodes CASSYESSAEQFF.

In its sample, this clonotype ranks as medium-sized. The chain carries TRBV7-2 and TRBJ2-3; 10 nucleotides match TRBD2. CDR1 and CDR2 (germline): SGHTA, FQGNSA. The CDR3 runs to 13 residues. Germline trimming cut 6 bases from V and 6 bases from J; bases unmatched to any gene: 3. The CDR3 is CASRAGGPDTQYF. The CDR3 region has the DNA TGTGCCAGCAGAGCGGGAGGGCCGGATACGCAGTATTTT.

The table lists this clonotype with many counts. V is TRBV29-1 and J is TRBJ2-1; D is uncertain. Trimming took 7 bases from V and 7 from J, leaving 20 bases between them. The CDR3 has 14 residues. The germline gives CDR1 SQVTM, CDR2 ANQGSEA. CDR3 region: CSARLGGGSNEQFF. DNA for the CDR3: TGCAGCGCCCGCCTGGGTGGTGGGTCGAATGAGCAGTTCTTC.

This clonotype was detected many times. One base away lies a much larger clone, so this may be a sequencing read error. The genes are TRBV28 and TRBJ2-3; D is undetermined. CDR1 is MDHEN and CDR2 is SYDVKM in the germline V gene. The length of the CDR3 is 12 residues. V gave up 5 bases and J gave up 6 bases, with 9 bases separating them. As DNA, the CDR3 is TGTGCCAGCAGTCAGGCGTTGGATACGCAGTATTTT. It codes for CASSQALDTQYF.

This clonotype was recorded at least ten times. This chain links TRBV6-1 with TRBJ2-7, with D tentatively TRBD1 (6 bases). Germline V gives CDR1 MNHNS, CDR2 SASEGT. V was pared by 1 base and J by 7 bases, with 14 bases between. The length of the CDR3 is 14 residues. The CDR3: CASSEVGSQGEQYF. The CDR3 DNA reads as TGTGCCAGCAGTGAAGTTGGATCCCAGGGGGAGCAGTACTTC.

This clonotype was seen ten or more times. The chain combines TRBV5-1 with TRBJ2-1; D is undetermined. The CDR3 consists of 13 residues. Trimming shortened V by 4 bases and J by 7 bases, and 12 bases separated the two germline ends. Germline CDR1 and CDR2: SGHRS and YFSETQ. CDR3 sequence reads: CASSILTGNEQFF. Here the CDR3 DNA reads TGCGCCAGCAGCATCCTGACCGGGAATGAGCAGTTCTTC. The whole variable domain, filled in from reference TRBV5-1 and TRBJ2-1, reads KAGVTQTPRYLIKTRGQQVTLSCSPISGHRSVSWYQQTPGQGLQFLFEYFSETQRNKGNFPGRFSGRQFSNSRSEMNVSTLELGDSALYLCASSILTGNEQFFGPGTRLTVL.

Note on this clonotype: A much larger clone lies one base from this, so it may be a read error. The chain is built from TRBV6-2 or TRBV6-3 and TRBJ2-7, with D possibly being TRBD1 (6 bases). CDR1 is MNHEY and CDR2 is SVGEGT in the germline V gene. The CDR3 contains 12 residues. CDR3 sequence (DNA): TGTGCCACATTGGACAGAACCTACGAGAAGTACTTC. It yields the protein CATLDRTYEKYF.

This clonotype was recorded many times. The rearrangement uses TRBV5-4 and TRBJ2-1, with unresolved D. The V gene lost 5 bases and the J gene lost 0 bases, with 12 bases spanning the gap. Germline V gene lookup returns CDR1 SGHNT and CDR2 YYREEE (reference sequence). CDR3 length: 15 residues. The DNA for the CDR3 is TGTGCCAGCAGACAAAGCCTCAACTCCTACAATGAGCAGTTCTTC. Encoded protein: CASRQSLNSYNEQFF.

This clonotype was counted ten times or more. The chain uses TRBV7-2 and TRBJ2-5, with TRBD1 matching over 7 bases. The V gene end was trimmed by 6 bases and the J gene end by 5 bases; junction bases not matched to a gene: 12. There are 15 residues in the CDR3. Germline CDR1 reads SGHTA; CDR2 reads FQGNSA. The CDR3 region has the DNA TGTGCCAGCAGGATCGGGATAACAGGGGTGGAGACCCAGTACTTC. The encoded protein is CASRIGITGVETQYF.

There are many counts of this clonotype. The V and J genes are TRBV20-1 and TRBJ2-2; 13 bases agree with TRBD2. The germline V gene encodes CDR1 DFQATT and CDR2 SNEGSKA (reference sequence). J was trimmed by 0 bases and V by 2 bases; bases with no gene match: 9. The CDR3 contains 19 residues. The CDR3 protein is CSARRAGLAGVTNTGELFF. CDR3 in DNA: TGCAGTGCTAGAAGGGCAGGACTAGCGGGAGTGACGAACACCGGGGAGCTGTTTTTT.

In its sample, this clonotype was seen many times. This sequence joins TRBV9 and TRBJ2-1, with no clear D. The CDR3 runs to 12 residues. The V end lost 7 bases, the J end lost 0 bases, and 5 bases lay between the germline ends. Looked up from germline, CDR1 is SGDLS and CDR2 is YYNGEE. CDR3: CASASSYNEQFF. CDR3 in DNA: TGTGCCAGCGCAAGCTCCTACAATGAGCAGTTCTTC.

Of note for this clonotype: This may stem from a read error, because a much larger clone lies one nucleotide away. The chain uses TRBV15 and TRBJ2-1; 9 positions match TRBD2. CDR1 LNHNV and CDR2 YYDKDF come from the germline V gene (reference sequence). The CDR3 runs 15 residues. CDR3 region: CATSARGAGGHTTSF. The CDR3 nucleotides read TGTGCCACCAGCGCCAGGGGAGCGGGAGGCCATACGACGTCCTTC.

In its sample, this clonotype was seen a few times. The J gene is TRBJ1-5, the V gene TRBV19; TRBD1 agrees at 7 bases. There are 13 residues in the CDR3. Per the germline V gene, CDR1 is LNHDA and CDR2 is SQIVND (reference sequence). The V gene end was trimmed by 7 bases and the J gene end by 4 bases; junction bases not matched to a gene: 4. DNA of the CDR3: TGTGCCAGTAAGGAGACAGGGAATCAGCCCCAGCATTTT. Its translation: CASKETGNQPQHF. The whole variable domain, filled in from reference TRBV19 and TRBJ1-5, reads DGGITQSPKYLFRKEGQNVTLSCEQNLNHDAMYWYRQDPGQGLRLIYYSQIVNDFQKGDIAEGYSVSREKKESFPLTVTSAQKNPTAFYLCASKETGNQPQHFGDGTRLSIL.

In this sample, this clonotype turned up many times. A much larger clone lies one base from this, so it may be a read error. The CDR3 nucleotides are TGTCCCAGCAGTTATCTGCTAGCGCAAGAGACCCAGTACTTC. Translated: CPSSYLLAQETQYF. The chain links TRBV6-2 or TRBV6-3 to TRBJ2-5; TRBD2 is a possible D gene (6 bases). Per germline, CDR1 MNHEY and CDR2 SVGEGT. This CDR3 spans 14 amino acids.

This clonotype came up many times. J is TRBJ2-7 and V is TRBV19, with 10 bases matching TRBD2. This CDR3 contains 15 residues. Looked up from germline, CDR1 is LNHDA and CDR2 is SQIVND (reference sequence). Trimming cost V 4 bases and J 2 bases; bases outside gene matches: 5. Here the CDR3 reads CASSTSGSYTYEQYF. The CDR3 DNA reads as TGTGCCAGTAGTACTAGCGGGAGCTACACCTACGAGCAGTACTTC.

The rearrangement joins TRBV11-2 to TRBJ2-3, with TRBD2 matching over 14 bases. Trimming removed 3 bases from V and 4 bases from J; junction bases left unmatched: 3. This CDR3 has 16 residues. CDR1 and CDR2 from the germline V gene are SGHAT and FQNNGV. The CDR3 here is CASSFQTSGRADTQYF. As DNA, the CDR3 is TGTGCCAGCAGCTTCCAGACTAGCGGGAGGGCAGATACGCAGTATTTT.

This clonotype was observed many times. The chain has TRBV6-1 and TRBJ2-2; 9 nucleotides line up with TRBD2. The germline V gene has CDR1 MNHNS and CDR2 SASEGT. V shed 6 bases and J 0 bases; nucleotides not matched to a gene: 8. The length of the CDR3 is 17 residues. CDR3 amino acids: CASRKREENANTGELFF. CDR3 DNA: TGTGCCAGCAGAAAGCGGGAGGAAAATGCGAACACCGGGGAGCTGTTTTTT.

This clonotype was detected ten times or more. The gene calls are TRBV29-1 and TRBJ2-5, with 7 bases that match TRBD2. Germline V gene lookup returns CDR1 SQVTM and CDR2 ANQGSEA. This CDR3 contains 14 residues. V dropped 4 bases and J dropped 4; count of bases not matched to a gene: 9. DNA for the CDR3: TGCAGCGTTGTTTTTGCGGGAGAGGCAGAGACCCAGTACTTC. This translates into CSVVFAGEAETQYF.

On this clonotype itself: A much larger clonotype is one base distant, so this may be a read error. V is TRBV10-2 and J is TRBJ2-7; unclear D gene. Germline CDR1 is WSHSY and CDR2 is SAAADI. This CDR3 is built from 12 residues. CDR3 loop: CKAPVREYEQYF. DNA of the CDR3: TGTAAAGCACCAGTGCGAGAGTACGAGCAGTACTTC.

Points on this clonotype: This clone may be a read error of a much larger clone one base away. V usage is TRBV4-1 and J usage is TRBJ2-1, with unresolved D. The CDR3 totals 15 residues. Germline V gene lookup returns CDR1 MGHRA and CDR2 YSYEKL. V shed 1 base and J shed 0 bases, with 7 bases lying between them. The CDR3 loop reads CASSQVRSSYNEQFF. In nucleotides, the CDR3 is TGCGCCAGCAGCCAAGTGCGGAGCTCCTACAATGAGCAGTTCTTC.

The sample holds many counts of this clonotype. V usage is TRBV6-1 and J usage is TRBJ1-1, with TRBD1 as a possible D gene (5 bases). CDR3 length equals 13 residues. The V end lost 6 bases, the J end lost 2 bases, and 10 bases lay between the germline ends. Germline V gives CDR1 MNHNS, CDR2 SASEGT. The CDR3 nucleotides read TGTGCCAGCAGAGAGACAGTTAACACTGAAGCTTTCTTT. Residues: CASRETVNTEAFF.

This clonotype was counted only a few times. At one of its ends the junction is not consistent with the germline gene, which may arise from a read error. The chain uses TRBV11-3 and TRBJ1-1, with D possibly matching TRBD1 (6 bases). The CDR3 extends over 13 amino acids. CDR1 and CDR2 (germline): SGHNT, YENEEA. CDR3 sequence: CASSLETGTEAFF. The CDR3 nucleotides are TGTGCCAGCAGCTTAGAGACAGGCACTGAGGCTTTCTTT.

This clonotype was found many times. This rearrangement joins TRBV4-2 to TRBJ2-3; 14 bases align to TRBD2. Germline lookup yields CDR1 LGHNA and CDR2 YNFKEQ. The length of the CDR3 is 18 residues. The V segment lost 4 bases and the J segment 4 bases; nucleotides outside the gene matches: 10. CDR3 DNA: TGTGCCAGCAGCCCCGCGACTAGCGGGAGGGTACTAGCAGATACGCAGTATTTT. Its protein is CASSPATSGRVLADTQYF.

The chain has TRBV4-1 and TRBJ2-3, with D possibly being TRBD1 (6 bases). The CDR3 has 17 amino acids. CDR1 MGHRA and CDR2 YSYEKL come from the germline V gene. V was shortened by 2 bases and J by 4 bases, with 19 bases between the two germline ends. The CDR3 sequence: CASSQNGPPGHPDTQYF. The CDR3 DNA reads as TGCGCCAGCAGCCAAAACGGGCCCCCGGGACATCCAGATACGCAGTATTTT.

The genes are TRBV12-3 or TRBV12-4 and TRBJ2-7, with 7 nucleotides matching TRBD2. The CDR3 length is 17 residues. Germline trimming cut 5 bases from V and 0 bases from J; bases unmatched to any gene: 13. DNA of the CDR3: TGTGCCAGCAGTAACCGGGACTACCGCACGACCTCCTACGAGCAGTACTTC. It is translated as CASSNRDYRTTSYEQYF.

A remark on this clonotype: A much larger clone is a single base away; this may be a read error. V is TRBV4-3 and J is TRBJ1-5, with D tentatively TRBD1 (6 bases). Germline CDR1 and CDR2: LGHNA and YSLEER. The CDR3 has 13 amino acids. CDR3 nucleotides: TGCGCCAGCAGCCCATCCCTTGGACAGCACCAGCATTTT. As protein: CASSPSLGQHQHF.

The CDR3 DNA sequence: TGTGCCAGCAGCCACGAAGACAGCGAGCAGTACTTC. Its protein is CASSHEDSEQYF. The rearrangement links TRBV4-2 to TRBJ2-7, with D possibly being TRBD1 (5 bases). This CDR3 region has 12 residues. The V gene's germline CDR1 is LGHNA and CDR2 YNFKEQ. V lost 3 bases to trimming and J lost 6 bases, with 9 bases between them.

This chain uses TRBV7-9 with TRBJ2-6; TRBD1 matches 9 bases. The CDR3 consists of 16 residues. Germline V gives CDR1 SEHNR, CDR2 FQNEAQ (reference sequence). The V segment lost 5 bases and the J segment 4 bases; nucleotides outside the gene matches: 6. The CDR3 loop reads CASSPYRGQGANVLTF. The CDR3 region has the DNA TGTGCCAGCAGCCCGTACAGGGGGCAAGGGGCCAACGTCCTGACTTTC.

This clonotype was seen more than once but under ten times. V and J are TRBV7-2 and TRBJ2-3; a possible D gene is TRBD2 (6 bases). Germline loops: CDR1 SGHTA, CDR2 FQGNSA. V dropped 5 bases and J dropped 0 bases, with 18 bases sitting between them. The CDR3 contains 17 residues. The CDR3: CASSPPPAGPSTDTQYF. DNA for the CDR3: TGTGCCAGCAGCCCCCCTCCAGCGGGTCCTAGCACAGATACGCAGTATTTT.

About this clonotype: An end of the junction does not agree with germline; a read error may underlie this. V and J are TRBV6-6 and TRBJ1-1; no clear D. The length of the CDR3 is 13 residues. CDR1 MNHNY and CDR2 SVGAGI come from the germline V gene (reference sequence). In DNA form, the CDR3 reads TGTGCCAGCAGTATCACAGCGAACACTGGAGCTTTCTTT. The encoded protein is CASSITANTGAFF.